This T cell receptor (beta chain) was observed in a study of blood T cell repertoires in COVID-19 (dated by TCRdb to about 2020). For the study in its entirety: The collaborator samples originated in the United States, Italy and Spain and spanned the acute and convalescent phases of COVID-19. The prospective study material was composed of cDNA or gDNA derived from T cells, B-cell-depleted T cells, or PBMCs. The dataset comprised deeply sampled blood TCRbeta repertoires from subjects exposed to, actively infected with, or recovered from COVID-19. A freely available public database, intended as a resource for researchers studying the immune response to SARS-CoV-2, is where the repertoires were released. Samples came from the ongoing ImmuneRACE study (first 160 participants) plus 1,254 subjects from 6 global collaborators. A de-identified subject ID, COVID-19 status, age in years and sex were almost always included in the sample metadata. HLA class I and class II types, where available, came from metadata supplied by the sample provider rather than from assay-based typing. Overall study results and their limits: Clinical and demographic metadata were provided uncurated, with the amount varying by source and participant.

TCRbeta CDR3 regions were amplified from genomic DNA by means of the immunoSEQ Assay, a bias-controlled multiplex PCR. Concerning the study's data processing: The number of nucleated cells in each sample was estimated from the amplification of reference gene primers within the assay. Sequence reads were collapsed and filtered to measure the absolute abundance of every unique TCRbeta CDR3 rearrangement. For each sample, productive Simpson clonality was calculated by taking the square root of Simpson's diversity index across productive rearrangements. TCRdb took over this immuneACCESS table, retaining in-frame rearrangements with V and J assigned. Such tables are incomplete; in checked studies, under half of the missing clones stem from an unresolved V gene, and the remainder is unexplained. V and J calls and clone size come straight from that table; D and trimming were deduced from the DNA. The sample table contains about 250,000 clones; only one count was recorded for roughly 85% of them. The top ten hold approximately 9.6% of the sample.

Enrolling through a virtual design, the prospective study's participants ranged in age from roughly 18 to 89 years and lived across 24 United States geographic areas. Cohort assignment in the prospective study relied on participant-reported clinical history from a screening survey and a study questionnaire. Each participant in the prospective study had whole blood, serum and a nasopharyngeal or oropharyngeal swab collected by mobile phlebotomists. Additional blood draws and questionnaires over an approximately two-month period could optionally be provided by prospective study participants. Blood samples from the prospective study were shipped frozen or at room temperature prior to DNA extraction. CDR1 is given as SGDLS and CDR2 as YYNGEE, both from the germline V gene. V and J are trimmed by 0 bases and 5 bases, and the gene matches miss 3 bases of the junction. The CDR3 starts with the cysteine, ends with the phenylalanine, and has 15 residues. Only the CDR3 portion is preserved as DNA: 45 bases, with reading frame beginning at the first base.

Concerning this clone: The antigen this receptor binds is unknown. Nothing much larger sits one base from this clone, and base qualities are not available.

The receptor chain draws on TRBV9 and TRBJ2-2; 8 of the junction bases match TRBD1. Sequences were obtained from PBMCs or T cells enriched from blood (not recorded which). This TCR was sampled from a woman between 45 and 65 years old with acute COVID-19. The DNA reads as follows: TGTGCCAGCAGCGTAGCTCAGGGGGCTACCGGGGAGCTGTTTTTT. Its protein is CASSVAQGATGELFF.